This passage covers 30 T cell receptor beta chains from one sample sequenced in a study of blood T cell repertoires in COVID-19. The protocol was immunoSEQ multiplex PCR, while the TCRdb copy is restricted to in-frame clones and leaves out a portion. In the table there are fewer than 250,000 clones, 83% of which are singletons. Sequenced sample: peripheral blood. Every receptor here comes from a woman aged 50 to 60 with acute or convalescent COVID-19.

This chain joins TRBV20-1 and TRBJ1-2, with D hard to call. The CDR3 covers 14 residues. V shed 3 bases and J shed 4 bases, with 15 bases lying between them. Germline V gene data show CDR1 as DFQATT and CDR2 as SNEGSKA (reference sequence). The CDR3 DNA is TGCAGTGCTAGTCCTCTTTCAGGCCCCTATGGCTACACCTTC. It is translated as CSASPLSGPYGYTF.

The J gene is TRBJ2-1, the V gene TRBV7-2; 8 nucleotides match TRBD2. J lost 6 bases, V lost 1 base, and 11 bases had no gene match. The CDR3 runs to 17 residues. CDR1 and CDR2 (germline): SGHTA, FQGNSA. The CDR3 spells CASSLDGKRENANEQFF. In DNA, the CDR3 is TGTGCCAGCAGCTTAGACGGGAAGCGGGAGAACGCCAATGAGCAGTTCTTC.

The sample holds one count of this clone. The J gene is TRBJ1-4, the V gene TRBV28; a possible D gene is TRBD1 (5 bases). The CDR3 has 15 amino acids. The germline V gene encodes CDR1 MDHEN and CDR2 SYDVKM. The ends were cut back, 4 bases at V and 4 bases at J, with 13 bases in the middle. CDR3 sequence (DNA): TGTGCCAGCAGTTACCGAGACAGACATAATGAAAAACTGTTTTTT. It is translated as CASSYRDRHNEKLFF.

The rearrangement links TRBV5-1 to TRBJ2-5; D is unresolved. The CDR3 has 14 residues. V lost 2 bases and J 2 bases, leaving 10 bases between the germline ends. The germline CDR1 and CDR2 sequences are SGHRS and YFSETQ. CDR3 DNA sequence: TGCGCCAGCAGCTTACAGCCTTCTCAAGAGACCCAGTACTTC. It codes for CASSLQPSQETQYF.

The V and J genes are TRBV11-2 and TRBJ2-2; D perhaps matches TRBD2 (5 bases). Germline CDR1 reads SGHAT; CDR2 reads FQNNGV. This CDR3 region has 14 residues. Trimming removed 5 bases at V and 6 bases at J, with 13 bases between. The CDR3 DNA is TGTGCCAGCAGCCTATTGGGGAGTTCCGGGGAGCTGTTTTTT. Its translation is CASSLLGSSGELFF.

V and J are TRBV2 and TRBJ1-5, with 10 bases fitting TRBD1. CDR1 and CDR2 from the germline V gene are SNHLY and FYNNEI. V shed 6 bases and J 3 bases; nucleotides not matched to a gene: 2. The CDR3 consists of 14 residues. The CDR3 sequence: CASRGTGDNQPQHF. CDR3 sequence (DNA): TGTGCCAGCAGGGGGACAGGGGACAATCAGCCCCAGCATTTT.

This chain links TRBV7-8 with TRBJ2-1; no clear D. V lost 1 base, J lost 9 bases, and 13 bases lay in between. In germline, CDR1 is SGHVS, CDR2 FQNEAQ. The CDR3 is made up of 14 amino acids. The CDR3 region is CASSLEAGPGEQFF. Written as DNA, the CDR3 is TGTGCCAGCAGCTTAGAAGCTGGCCCAGGTGAGCAGTTCTTC.

V usage is TRBV19 and J usage is TRBJ2-1; 11 bases are a match to TRBD2. V lost 6 bases, J lost 10 bases, and 8 bases stayed unmatched. Germline CDR1 is LNHDA and CDR2 is SQIVND (reference sequence). This CDR3 region has 14 residues. The CDR3 reads CASSPLAGVDEQFF. For the CDR3, the DNA is TGTGCCAGTAGCCCACTAGCGGGAGTAGACGAGCAGTTCTTC. Based on the CDR3 plus reference TRBV19 and TRBJ2-1, the full variable domain is DGGITQSPKYLFRKEGQNVTLSCEQNLNHDAMYWYRQDPGQGLRLIYYSQIVNDFQKGDIAEGYSVSREKKESFPLTVTSAQKNPTAFYLCASSPLAGVDEQFFGPGTRLTVL.

V usage is TRBV27 and J usage is TRBJ2-7; 8 nucleotides align to TRBD1. The CDR3 is 14 residues long. Germline assignment: CDR1 MNHEY and CDR2 SMNVEV (reference sequence). With 7 bases clipped from V and 3 bases from J, the junction kept 8 bases outside the gene matches. Written as DNA, the CDR3 is TGTGCCAGCAAAAGCTATACAGGGGGCTACGAGCAGTACTTC. Its protein is CASKSYTGGYEQYF.

This chain uses TRBV27 with TRBJ2-7, with D maybe TRBD2 (6 bases). CDR1 is MNHEY and CDR2 is SMNVEV in the germline V gene (reference sequence). V shed 2 bases and J shed 2 bases, with 10 bases lying between them. The CDR3 is made up of 14 amino acids. The CDR3 DNA reads as TGTGCCAGCAGTTTAGCGGGACTGACCTACGAGCAGTACTTC. Translating it yields CASSLAGLTYEQYF.

The V call is TRBV29-1, the J call TRBJ2-1; 8 bases match TRBD1. This CDR3 is built from 14 residues. In germline, CDR1 is SQVTM, CDR2 ANQGSEA. Trimming removed 5 bases from V and 6 bases from J; junction bases left unmatched: 9. The CDR3: CSVSAGGSRNEQFF. CDR3 DNA: TGCAGCGTTTCTGCAGGGGGCAGCCGCAATGAGCAGTTCTTC.

The chain combines TRBV18 with TRBJ2-1; 9 nucleotides match TRBD2. V shed 0 bases, J shed 7 bases, and the junction held 10 bases outside the gene matches. This CDR3 comprises 17 residues. Looked up from germline, CDR1 is KGHSH and CDR2 is LQKENI. CDR3 in amino acids: CASSPPLAGNRSNEQFF. CDR3 in DNA: TGTGCCAGCTCACCACCTCTAGCGGGGAACCGTTCGAATGAGCAGTTCTTC.

A note on this clone: One end of the junction fails to match germline, which may point to a read error. The J gene is TRBJ2-1, the V gene TRBV7-7, with 7 bases aligning to TRBD2. CDR3 size: 14 residues. Looked up from germline, CDR1 is SSHAT and CDR2 is FNYEAQ (reference sequence). The CDR3 is CASSWWTSTNEQFF. The CDR3, as DNA: TGTGCTAGCAGCTGGTGGACTAGTACCAATGAGCAGTTCTTC.

The chain links TRBV7-2 to TRBJ2-2; TRBD2 might be the D (5 bases). Germline lookup yields CDR1 SGHTA and CDR2 FQGNSA. The CDR3 sequence is 17 residues long. Trimming took 2 bases from V and 5 from J, leaving 18 bases between them. The CDR3 loop reads CASSLIPTGGGTGELFF. The DNA for the CDR3 is TGTGCCAGCAGCTTAATTCCCACGGGCGGAGGAACCGGGGAGCTGTTTTTT. Filled out from reference TRBV7-2 and TRBJ2-2, the complete variable domain reads GAGVSQSPSNKVTEKGKDVELRCDPISGHTALYWYRQSLGQGLEFLIYFQGNSAPDKSGLPSDRFSAERTGGSVSTLTIQRTQQEDSAVYLCASSLIPTGGGTGELFFGEGSRLTVL.

This clone was seen just once. The rearrangement joins TRBV12-3 or TRBV12-4 to TRBJ2-1; 10 positions match TRBD1. With 6 bases clipped from V and 15 bases from J, the junction kept 8 bases outside the gene matches. CDR3 size: 12 residues. Written as DNA, the CDR3 is TGTGCCAGCAGGTCGGACAGGGGGGATCCGTTCTTC. Protein sequence: CASRSDRGDPFF.

Only one count was recorded for this clone. V is TRBV10-3 and J is TRBJ2-7, with D possibly TRBD2 on 6 matching bases. Germline-derived CDR1 and CDR2 are ENHRY and SYGVKD. CDR3 length: 14 residues. The ends were cut back, 6 bases at V and 4 bases at J, with 16 bases in the middle. Here the CDR3 reads CAIRALAEQYEQYF. CDR3 sequence (DNA): TGTGCCATCAGGGCCTTAGCGGAACAATACGAGCAGTACTTC.

The V gene is TRBV4-1, the J gene TRBJ2-3; TRBD1 aligns across 9 bases. Trimming at V came to 0 bases and at J to 4 bases, leaving 5 bases not matched to a gene. The CDR3 covers 16 residues. Germline V gene sequence: CDR1 MGHRA, CDR2 YSYEKL. The CDR3: CASSQDGGQGADTQYF. The CDR3 DNA sequence: TGCGCCAGCAGCCAAGATGGGGGACAGGGCGCAGATACGCAGTATTTT.

The count of this clone is one. This chain connects TRBV11-2 to TRBJ2-7; 7 positions match TRBD1. CDR1 and CDR2 (germline): SGHAT, FQNNGV. This CDR3 is 17 amino acids long. V lost 1 base and J lost 3; bases outside the gene matches: 12. CDR3 bases: TGTGCCAGCAGCTTAGTTCTCGAACAGGGACAGAGCTACGAGCAGTACTTC. Encoded protein: CASSLVLEQGQSYEQYF.

The V and J genes are TRBV6-4 and TRBJ2-1; 8 nucleotides agree with TRBD2. CDR3 length: 15 amino acids. CDR1 MRHNA and CDR2 SNTAGT come from the germline V gene. Trimming cost V 6 bases and J 5 bases; bases outside gene matches: 9. The CDR3 sequence is CASRTSSGGNNEQFF. CDR3 DNA: TGTGCCAGCAGGACCTCCAGCGGGGGTAACAATGAGCAGTTCTTC.

The table lists this clone with a count of one. This chain uses TRBV6-5 with TRBJ2-1; D is undetermined. V was clipped by 4 bases and J by 4 bases, with 14 bases between them. Germline assignment: CDR1 MNHEY and CDR2 SVGAGI. There are 15 residues in the CDR3. This chain's CDR3 is CASSSPSTGYNEQFF. CDR3 DNA: TGTGCCAGCAGTTCGCCCTCCACCGGGTACAATGAGCAGTTCTTC.

The chain couples TRBV27 to TRBJ2-2; 10 nucleotides align to TRBD1. Per germline, CDR1 MNHEY and CDR2 SMNVEV (reference sequence). J gave up 7 bases and V 3 bases, and 5 bases lay outside the gene matches. This CDR3 spans 15 amino acids. The DNA for the CDR3 is TGTGCCAGCAGTTTTTTGACAGGGGGCGGCGGGGAGCTGTTTTTT. This sequence encodes CASSFLTGGGGELFF.

The genes are TRBV27 and TRBJ1-1; possibly TRBD1 for D (6 bases). Trimming removed 5 bases from V and 2 bases from J, with 18 bases in between. The CDR3 runs 16 residues. Germline V gene lookup returns CDR1 MNHEY and CDR2 SMNVEV (reference sequence). The CDR3 DNA reads TGTGCCAGCAGTCTCCTACAGGGACGTGTTAACACTGAAGCTTTCTTT. Translation gives CASSLLQGRVNTEAFF.

This clone was counted a single time. V gene TRBV3-1 (or the pseudogene TRBV3-2) combines with J gene TRBJ2-3; D is ambiguous. CDR1 is LGHDT, CDR2 YNNKEL, per germline (reference sequence). The CDR3 contains 12 residues. The V and J ends lost 1 base and 6 bases respectively, with 5 bases between them. This CDR3 reads CASSQGQDTQYF. In nucleotides, the CDR3 is TGTGCCAGCAGCCAAGGGCAGGATACGCAGTATTTT.

V is TRBV28 and J is TRBJ2-7; 11 nucleotides match TRBD2. The CDR3 has 16 amino acids. V dropped 7 bases and J dropped 4; count of bases not matched to a gene: 12. Per the germline V gene, CDR1 is MDHEN and CDR2 is SYDVKM. The CDR3 DNA reads as TGTGCCAGCACTCAACCAGGACTAGCGGGCCTGTACGAGCAGTACTTC. It encodes CASTQPGLAGLYEQYF.

This chain links TRBV30 with TRBJ1-6; a possible D gene is TRBD1 (6 bases). Germline CDR1 GTSNPN, CDR2 SVGIG (reference sequence). The CDR3 covers 14 residues. V was trimmed by 2 bases and J by 11 bases, leaving 16 bases between them. The CDR3, as DNA: TGTGCCTGGAGTTACCCCGGAGGGGGGGCACCCCTCCACTTT. As protein: CAWSYPGGGAPLHF.

The chain combines TRBV11-2 with TRBJ1-6, with 9 bases that match TRBD1. The germline gives CDR1 SGHAT, CDR2 FQNNGV. The CDR3 spans 16 residues. V lost 4 bases to trimming and J lost 2 bases; unmatched junction nucleotides: 3. For the CDR3, the DNA is TGTGCCAGCAGCTCCGGGACAGGGACCTATAATTCACCCCTCCACTTT. Its translation is CASSSGTGTYNSPLHF.

The chain couples TRBV7-2 to TRBJ1-1; D is unresolved. The CDR3 is 15 amino acids. Deletions cut 0 bases from V and 5 bases from J, with 13 bases between. CDR1 SGHTA and CDR2 FQGNSA come from the germline V gene. The CDR3 region has the DNA TGTGCCAGCAGCTTAGCAAAGACGGCGGGGACTGAAGCTTTCTTT. This encodes CASSLAKTAGTEAFF.

The rearrangement uses TRBV14 and TRBJ2-7; weak D call: TRBD1 (5 bases). Germline values: CDR1 SGHDN, CDR2 FVKESK. CDR3 length: 13 residues. V gave up 4 bases and J gave up 3 bases, with 10 bases separating them. CDR3 bases: TGTGCCAGCAGCCCTTGGACACACTACGAGCAGTACTTC. It translates to CASSPWTHYEQYF. The variable domain in full, with the rest retrieved from reference TRBV14 and TRBJ2-7, is EAGVTQFPSHSVIEKGQTVTLRCDPISGHDNLYWYRRVMGKEIKFLLHFVKESKQDESGMPNNRFLAERTGGTYSTLKVQPAELEDSGVYFCASSPWTHYEQYFGPGTRLTVT.

The chain uses TRBV28 and TRBJ2-7; TRBD2 agrees at 8 bases. From germline, CDR1 is MDHEN and CDR2 SYDVKM. The V segment lost 1 base and the J segment 7 bases; nucleotides outside the gene matches: 9. The CDR3 extends over 15 amino acids. The CDR3 here is CASSLSPAGVGEQYF. Written as DNA, the CDR3 is TGTGCCAGCAGTTTATCCCCAGCGGGAGTTGGGGAGCAGTACTTC.

V is TRBV25-1 and J is TRBJ1-2, with 9 bases that match TRBD1. The CDR3 is 15 amino acids. Unmatched junction bases numbered 4, after V lost 1 base and J lost 4 bases. CDR1 and CDR2 (germline): MGHDK, SYGVNS. CDR3 DNA sequence: TGTGCCAGCAGTGAATCCCCGACAGGGGGCTATGGCTACACCTTC. This sequence encodes CASSESPTGGYGYTF.